Here is one T cell receptor (beta chain) with its context. Trimming took 6 bases from V and 5 from J, leaving 25 bases between them. Germline CDR1 reads LGHNT; CDR2 reads FRNRAP. The CDR3 extends over 17 amino acids. A second PCR of 7 to 11 cycles used a sample-barcoded 5' primer and a J-beta primer mix. MiXCR, applied by TCRdb to the 5' RACE reads, yields one record per CDR3 protein. The sample has 1.5 million to 2 million distinct CDR3 sequences, approximately 28% seen once. The sample comes from a study of blood T cells in healthy people across ages. The chain employs TRBV12-5 and TRBJ1-2; D is possibly TRBD1 (6 bases). The sample taken for sequencing was blood. The TCR was taken from a woman aged 30 to 39 in good health. The CDR3 reads CASGGTNKSPSLYGYTF. The CDR3, as DNA: TGTGCTAGTGGCGGGACAAATAAATCTCCAAGTCTTTATGGCTACACCTTC.